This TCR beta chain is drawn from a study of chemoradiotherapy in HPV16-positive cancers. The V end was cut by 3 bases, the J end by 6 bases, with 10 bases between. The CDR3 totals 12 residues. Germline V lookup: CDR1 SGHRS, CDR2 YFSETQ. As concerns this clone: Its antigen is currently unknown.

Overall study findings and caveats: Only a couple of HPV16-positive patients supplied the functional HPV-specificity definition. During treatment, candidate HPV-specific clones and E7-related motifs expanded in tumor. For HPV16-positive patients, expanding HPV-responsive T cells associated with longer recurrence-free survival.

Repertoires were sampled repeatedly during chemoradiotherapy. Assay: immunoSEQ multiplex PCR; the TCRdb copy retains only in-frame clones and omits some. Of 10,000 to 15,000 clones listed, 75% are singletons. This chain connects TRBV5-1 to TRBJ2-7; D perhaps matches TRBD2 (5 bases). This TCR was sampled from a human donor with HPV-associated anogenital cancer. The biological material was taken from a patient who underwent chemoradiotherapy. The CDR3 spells CASSSLASEQYF. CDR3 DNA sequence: TGCGCCAGCAGCTCTCTAGCCTCCGAGCAGTACTTC. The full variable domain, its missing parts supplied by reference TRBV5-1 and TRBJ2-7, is KAGVTQTPRYLIKTRGQQVTLSCSPISGHRSVSWYQQTPGQGLQFLFEYFSETQRNKGNFPGRFSGRQFSNSRSEMNVSTLELGDSALYLCASSSLASEQYFGPGTRLTVT.